This TCR beta chain was sequenced in a study of response to subunit inactivated influenza vaccine. This clonotype was observed a handful of times. TCRdb itself ran the RT-PCR reads through MiXCR, one entry per CDR3 protein. The profile shows more than 400,000 distinct CDR3 sequences, 6.5% to 8% of them singletons. The material sequenced was PBMCs from blood, taken around 25 months after vaccination. The TCR was taken from a man in his fifties or sixties who received an inactivated influenza vaccine.

CDR3 coding DNA: TGCAGTGTCCCGGGGGCGGGGGGACGACGCATTCAGTACTTC. Amino acids: CSVPGAGGRRIQYF. The chain has TRBV20-1 and TRBJ2-4; 8 bases are shared with TRBD2. Germline lookup yields CDR1 DFQATT and CDR2 SNEGSKA (reference sequence). V trimming: 7 bases; J trimming: 9 bases; junction bases outside the gene matches: 14. This CDR3 is 14 amino acids long.